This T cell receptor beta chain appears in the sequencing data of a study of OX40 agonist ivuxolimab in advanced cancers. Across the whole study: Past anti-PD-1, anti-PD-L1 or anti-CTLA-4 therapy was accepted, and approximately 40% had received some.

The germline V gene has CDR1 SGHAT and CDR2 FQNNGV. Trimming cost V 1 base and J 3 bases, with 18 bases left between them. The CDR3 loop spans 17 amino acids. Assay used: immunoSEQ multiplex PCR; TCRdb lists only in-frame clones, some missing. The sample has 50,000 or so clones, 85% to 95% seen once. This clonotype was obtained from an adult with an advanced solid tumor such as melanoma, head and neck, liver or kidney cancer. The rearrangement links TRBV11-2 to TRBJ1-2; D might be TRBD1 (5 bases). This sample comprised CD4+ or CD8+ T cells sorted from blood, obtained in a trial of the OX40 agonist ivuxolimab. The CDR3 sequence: CASSLGGLGPEDYGYTF. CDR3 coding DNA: TGTGCCAGCAGCTTAGGGGGGTTGGGGCCGGAGGACTATGGCTACACCTTC.